Included here is one T cell receptor (beta chain) sequence, with context. This CDR3 contains 15 residues. The V end lost 2 bases, the J end lost 3 bases, and 10 bases lay between the germline ends. In germline, CDR1 is LGHDT, CDR2 YNNKEL (reference sequence). The data are from a study of blood T cell repertoires in COVID-19. Study overall: There were acute and convalescent COVID-19 samples, and they came from the United States, Italy and Spain. From T cells, B-cell-depleted T cells, or PBMCs came the material, which was cDNA or gDNA.

Per the original methods: Reference gene primer amplification gave nucleated cell count estimates. TCRdb keeps only in-frame clones here, not all; method: immunoSEQ multiplex PCR. V and J calls and clone size are given by that table; D and trimming were obtained from the DNA. Altogether 250,000 to 350,000 clones are present, around 89% being singletons, with the ten largest covering 12%. The sample comprised peripheral blood. The sequence came from a woman between 55 and 75 years old with acute or convalescent COVID-19. The chain combines TRBV3-1 (or the pseudogene TRBV3-2) with TRBJ1-4, with D hard to call. The CDR3 protein is CASSQTGRPNEKLFF. As DNA, the CDR3 is TGTGCCAGCAGCCAAACGGGGAGGCCTAATGAAAAACTGTTTTTT.